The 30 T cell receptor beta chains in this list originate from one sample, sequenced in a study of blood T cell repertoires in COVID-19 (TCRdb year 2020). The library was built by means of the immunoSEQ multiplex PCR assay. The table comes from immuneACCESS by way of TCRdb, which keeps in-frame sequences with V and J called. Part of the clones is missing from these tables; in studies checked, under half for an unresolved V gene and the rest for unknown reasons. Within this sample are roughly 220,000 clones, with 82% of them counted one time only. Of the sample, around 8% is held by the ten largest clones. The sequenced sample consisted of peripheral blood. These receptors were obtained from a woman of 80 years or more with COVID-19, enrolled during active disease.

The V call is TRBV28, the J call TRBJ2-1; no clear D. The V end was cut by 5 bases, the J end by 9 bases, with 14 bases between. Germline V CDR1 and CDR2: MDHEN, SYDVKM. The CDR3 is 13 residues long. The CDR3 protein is CASSLSPLIEQFF. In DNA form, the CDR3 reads TGTGCCAGCAGTCTAAGCCCGCTAATTGAGCAGTTCTTC.

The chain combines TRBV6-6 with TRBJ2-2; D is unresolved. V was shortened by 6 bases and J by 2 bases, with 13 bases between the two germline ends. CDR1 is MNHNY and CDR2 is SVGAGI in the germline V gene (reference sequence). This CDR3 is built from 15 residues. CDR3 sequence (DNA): TGTGCCAGCAGCCTATTTCACCCTAACACCGGGGAGCTGTTTTTT. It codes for CASSLFHPNTGELFF.

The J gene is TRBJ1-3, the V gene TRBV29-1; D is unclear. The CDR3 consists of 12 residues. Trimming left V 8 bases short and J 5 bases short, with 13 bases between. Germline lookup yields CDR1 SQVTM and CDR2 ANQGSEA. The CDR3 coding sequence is TGCAGCTTACAGTCACCGAGAAACACCATATATTTT. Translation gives CSLQSPRNTIYF. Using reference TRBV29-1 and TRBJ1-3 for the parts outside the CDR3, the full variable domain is SAVISQKPSRDICQRGTSLTIQCQVDSQVTMMFWYRQQPGQSLTLIATANQGSEATYESGFVIDKFPISRPNLTFSTLTVSNMSPEDSSIYLCSLQSPRNTIYFGEGSWLTVV.

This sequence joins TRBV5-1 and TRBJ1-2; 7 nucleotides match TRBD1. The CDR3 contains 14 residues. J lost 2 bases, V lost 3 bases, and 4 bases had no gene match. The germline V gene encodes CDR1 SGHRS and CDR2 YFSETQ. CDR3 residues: CASSYGQVNYGYTF. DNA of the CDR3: TGCGCCAGCAGCTACGGACAGGTGAACTATGGCTACACCTTC.

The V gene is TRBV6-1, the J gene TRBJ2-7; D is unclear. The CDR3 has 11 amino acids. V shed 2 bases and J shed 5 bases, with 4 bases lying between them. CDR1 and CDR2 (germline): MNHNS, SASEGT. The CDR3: CASSESHEQYF. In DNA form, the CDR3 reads TGTGCCAGCAGTGAATCTCACGAGCAGTACTTC.

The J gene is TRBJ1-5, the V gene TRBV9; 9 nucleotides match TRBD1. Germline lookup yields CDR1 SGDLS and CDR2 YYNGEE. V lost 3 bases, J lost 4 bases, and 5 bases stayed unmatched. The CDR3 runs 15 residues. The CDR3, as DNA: TGTGCCAGCAGCGAGGGAGGGACAGGGAATCAGCCCCAGCATTTT. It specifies CASSEGGTGNQPQHF.

The CDR3 DNA reads TGTGCCAGCAGTTACTCTGACAGGGGGCTCTACGAGCAGTACTTC. It codes for CASSYSDRGLYEQYF. The rearrangement joins TRBV6-5 to TRBJ2-7, with 10 bases matching TRBD1. The CDR3 is 15 residues long. CDR1 and CDR2 from the germline V gene are MNHEY and SVGAGI. V was clipped by 0 bases and J by 3 bases; unmatched bases: 2.

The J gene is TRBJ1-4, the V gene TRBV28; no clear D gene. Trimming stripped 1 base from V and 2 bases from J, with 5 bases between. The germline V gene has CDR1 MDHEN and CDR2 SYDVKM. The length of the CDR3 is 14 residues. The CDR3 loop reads CASSLYKTNEKLFF. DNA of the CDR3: TGTGCCAGCAGTTTATACAAGACTAATGAAAAACTGTTTTTT.

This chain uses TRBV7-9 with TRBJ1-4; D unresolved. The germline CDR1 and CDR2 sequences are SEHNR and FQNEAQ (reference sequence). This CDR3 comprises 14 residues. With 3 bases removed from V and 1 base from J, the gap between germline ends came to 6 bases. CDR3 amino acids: CASSFELTNEKLFF. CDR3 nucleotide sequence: TGTGCCAGCAGCTTTGAGTTAACTAATGAAAAACTGTTTTTT. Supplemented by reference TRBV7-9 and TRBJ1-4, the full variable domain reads DTGVSQNPRHKITKRGQNVTFRCDPISEHNRLYWYRQTLGQGPEFLTYFQNEAQLEKSRLLSDRFSAERPKGSFSTLEIQRTEQGDSAMYLCASSFELTNEKLFFGSGTQLSVL.

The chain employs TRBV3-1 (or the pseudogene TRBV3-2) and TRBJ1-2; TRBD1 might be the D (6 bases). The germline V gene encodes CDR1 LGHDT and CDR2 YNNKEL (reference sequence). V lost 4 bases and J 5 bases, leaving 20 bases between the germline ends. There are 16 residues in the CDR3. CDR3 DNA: TGTGCCAGCAGCCCTCGCGGGGGGGCCTACGTTTATGGCTACACCTTC. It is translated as CASSPRGGAYVYGYTF.

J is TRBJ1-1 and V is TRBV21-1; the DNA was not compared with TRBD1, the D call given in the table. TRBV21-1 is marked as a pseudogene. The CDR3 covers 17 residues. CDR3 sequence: CASSKDGGQGRSTEAFF. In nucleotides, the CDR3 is TGTGCCAGCAGCAAAGACGGGGGACAGGGAAGGTCCACTGAAGCTTTCTTT.

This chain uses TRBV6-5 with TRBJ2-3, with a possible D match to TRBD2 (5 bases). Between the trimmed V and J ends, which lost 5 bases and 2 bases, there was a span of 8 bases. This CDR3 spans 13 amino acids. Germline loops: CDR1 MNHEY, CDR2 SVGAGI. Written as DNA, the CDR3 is TGTGCCAGCAGTCGGGAATTCACAGATACGCAGTATTTT. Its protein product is CASSREFTDTQYF.

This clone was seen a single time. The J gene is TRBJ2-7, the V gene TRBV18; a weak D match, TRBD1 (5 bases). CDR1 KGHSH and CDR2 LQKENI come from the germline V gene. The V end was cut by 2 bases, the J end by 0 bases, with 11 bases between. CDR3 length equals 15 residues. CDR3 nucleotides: TGTGCCAGCTCACCAACTCAGGGTGTCTCCTACGAGCAGTACTTC. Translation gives CASSPTQGVSYEQYF.

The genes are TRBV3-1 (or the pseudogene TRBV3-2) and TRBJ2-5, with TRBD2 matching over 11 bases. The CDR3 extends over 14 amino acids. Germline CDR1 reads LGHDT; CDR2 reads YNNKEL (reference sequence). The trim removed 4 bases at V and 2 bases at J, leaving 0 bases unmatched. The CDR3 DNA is TGTGCCAGCAGCCGACTAGCGGGACAAGAGACCCAGTACTTC. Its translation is CASSRLAGQETQYF.

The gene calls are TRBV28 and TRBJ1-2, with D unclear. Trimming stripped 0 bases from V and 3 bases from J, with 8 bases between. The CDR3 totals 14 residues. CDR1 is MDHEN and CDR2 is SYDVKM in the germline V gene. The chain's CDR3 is CASSLWGGDYGYTF. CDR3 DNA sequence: TGTGCCAGCAGTTTATGGGGAGGAGACTATGGCTACACCTTC.

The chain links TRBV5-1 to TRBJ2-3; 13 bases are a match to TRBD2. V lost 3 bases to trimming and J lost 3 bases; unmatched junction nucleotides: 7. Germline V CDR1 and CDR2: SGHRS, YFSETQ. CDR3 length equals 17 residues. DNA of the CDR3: TGCGCCAGCAGCTCCCGACTAGCGGGGGGTGGGACAGATACGCAGTATTTT. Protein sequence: CASSSRLAGGGTDTQYF.

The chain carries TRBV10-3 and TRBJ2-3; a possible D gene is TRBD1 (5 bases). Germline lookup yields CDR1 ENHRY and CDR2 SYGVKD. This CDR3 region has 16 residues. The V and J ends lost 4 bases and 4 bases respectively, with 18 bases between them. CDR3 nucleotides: TGTGCCATCAGTGGAAGAGCTCAGGGTGCGGCAGATACGCAGTATTTT. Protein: CAISGRAQGAADTQYF.

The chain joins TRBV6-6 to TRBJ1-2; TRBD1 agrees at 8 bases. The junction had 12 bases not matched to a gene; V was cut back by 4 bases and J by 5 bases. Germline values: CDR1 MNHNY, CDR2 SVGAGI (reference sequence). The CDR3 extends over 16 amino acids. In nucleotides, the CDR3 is TGTGCCAGCAGTTCTTCTTTAGGGACAGGAGATTATGGCTACACCTTC. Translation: CASSSSLGTGDYGYTF.

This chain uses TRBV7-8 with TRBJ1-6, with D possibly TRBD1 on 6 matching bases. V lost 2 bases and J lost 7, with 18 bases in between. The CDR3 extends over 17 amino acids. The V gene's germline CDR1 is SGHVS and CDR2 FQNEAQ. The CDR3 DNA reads TGTGCCAGCAGCTTATCCCCGACAGGTTTTCCCAATTCACCCCTCCACTTT. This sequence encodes CASSLSPTGFPNSPLHF.

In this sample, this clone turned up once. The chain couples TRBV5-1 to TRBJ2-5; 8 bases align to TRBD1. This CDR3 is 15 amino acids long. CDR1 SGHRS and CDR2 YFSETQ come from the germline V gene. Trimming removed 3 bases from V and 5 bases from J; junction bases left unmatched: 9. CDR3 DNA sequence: TGCGCCAGCAGCTCTACGACAGGGGACGGGGAGACCCAGTACTTC. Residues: CASSSTTGDGETQYF.

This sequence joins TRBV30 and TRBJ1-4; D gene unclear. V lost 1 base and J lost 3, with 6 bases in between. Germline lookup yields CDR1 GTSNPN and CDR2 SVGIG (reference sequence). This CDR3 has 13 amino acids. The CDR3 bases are TGTGCCTGGAGTGATACACCTAATGAAAAACTGTTTTTT. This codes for CAWSDTPNEKLFF.

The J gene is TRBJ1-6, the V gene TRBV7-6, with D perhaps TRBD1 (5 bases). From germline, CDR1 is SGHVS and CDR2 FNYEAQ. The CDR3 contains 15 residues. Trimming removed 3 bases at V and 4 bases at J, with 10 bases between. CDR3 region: CASSFGGGYNSPLHF. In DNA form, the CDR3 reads TGTGCCAGCAGCTTCGGGGGGGGATATAATTCACCCCTCCACTTT.

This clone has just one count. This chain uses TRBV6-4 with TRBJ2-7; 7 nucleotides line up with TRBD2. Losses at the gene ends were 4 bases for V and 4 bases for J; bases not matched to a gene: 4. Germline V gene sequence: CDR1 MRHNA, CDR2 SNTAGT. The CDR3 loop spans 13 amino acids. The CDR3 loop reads CASSAERGYEQYF. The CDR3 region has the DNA TGTGCCAGCAGTGCGGAGCGGGGTTACGAGCAGTACTTC.

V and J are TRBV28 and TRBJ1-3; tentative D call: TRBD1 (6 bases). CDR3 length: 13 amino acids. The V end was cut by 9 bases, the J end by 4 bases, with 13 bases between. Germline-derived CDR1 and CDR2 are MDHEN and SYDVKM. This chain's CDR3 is CASITGIGNTIYF. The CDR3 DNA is TGTGCCAGTATAACAGGGATAGGAAACACCATATATTTT.

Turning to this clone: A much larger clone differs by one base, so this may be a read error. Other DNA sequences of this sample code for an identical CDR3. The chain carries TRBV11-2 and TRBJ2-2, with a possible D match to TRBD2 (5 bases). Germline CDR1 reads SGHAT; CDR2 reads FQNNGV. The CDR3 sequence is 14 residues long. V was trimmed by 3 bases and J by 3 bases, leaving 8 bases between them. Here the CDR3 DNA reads TGTGCCAGCAGCTTGGTGAGGGACACCGGGGAGCTGTTTTTT. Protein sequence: CASSLVRDTGELFF.

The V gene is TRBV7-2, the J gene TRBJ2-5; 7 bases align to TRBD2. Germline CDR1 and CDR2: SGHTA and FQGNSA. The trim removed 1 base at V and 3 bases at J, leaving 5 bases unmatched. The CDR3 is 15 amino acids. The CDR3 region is CASSLGGRGEETQYF. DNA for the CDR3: TGTGCCAGCAGCTTAGGGGGACGGGGGGAAGAGACCCAGTACTTC.

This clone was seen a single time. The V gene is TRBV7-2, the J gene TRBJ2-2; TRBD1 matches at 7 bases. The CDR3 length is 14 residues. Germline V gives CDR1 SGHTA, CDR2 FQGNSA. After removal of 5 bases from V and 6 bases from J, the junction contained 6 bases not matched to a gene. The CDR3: CASSAQTGPGELFF. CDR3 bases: TGTGCCAGCAGCGCCCAGACAGGGCCCGGGGAGCTGTTTTTT.

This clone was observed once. The CDR3 protein is CASGSRTGSDEQFF. CDR3 coding DNA: TGTGCTAGTGGTTCCAGGACAGGAAGTGATGAGCAGTTCTTC. The genes are TRBV12-5 and TRBJ2-1, with TRBD1 matching over 7 bases. J gave up 8 bases and V 4 bases, and 8 bases lay outside the gene matches. The V gene's germline CDR1 is LGHNT and CDR2 FRNRAP. This CDR3 contains 14 residues.

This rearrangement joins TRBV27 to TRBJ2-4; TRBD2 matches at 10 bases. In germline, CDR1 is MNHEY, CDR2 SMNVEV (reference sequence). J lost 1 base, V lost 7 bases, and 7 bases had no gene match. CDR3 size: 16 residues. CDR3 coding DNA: TGTGCCAGCACCTTCCTAGCGGGGGCGGCCAAAAACATTCAGTACTTC. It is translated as CASTFLAGAAKNIQYF.

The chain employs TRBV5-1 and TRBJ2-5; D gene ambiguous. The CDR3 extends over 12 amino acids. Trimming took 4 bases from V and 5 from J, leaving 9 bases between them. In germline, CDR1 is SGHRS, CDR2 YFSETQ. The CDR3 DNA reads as TGCGCCAGCAGCCCTCAAAGCGAGACCCAGTACTTC. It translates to CASSPQSETQYF.